This entry lists 21 T cell receptor beta chains sequenced from one sample in a study of blood T cell repertoires in COVID-19. Libraries were prepared by immunoSEQ multiplex PCR; TCRdb keeps only in-frame clonotypes and omits some of them. This table holds about 120,000 clones, more than 70% found once. Material for sequencing was peripheral blood. The receptor source for this set is a human donor in a cohort sampled during active COVID-19.

V gene TRBV14 combines with J gene TRBJ2-3; 8 bases match TRBD2. This CDR3 is 15 amino acids long. The ends lost 5 bases at V and 0 bases at J; junction bases unmatched: 4. Germline CDR1 SGHDN, CDR2 FVKESK. CDR3 region: CASSTREGSTDTQYF. The DNA of the CDR3 is TGTGCCAGCAGCACCCGGGAGGGGAGCACAGATACGCAGTATTTT. Filled out from reference TRBV14 and TRBJ2-3, the complete variable domain reads EAGVTQFPSHSVIEKGQTVTLRCDPISGHDNLYWYRRVMGKEIKFLLHFVKESKQDESGMPNNRFLAERTGGTYSTLKVQPAELEDSGVYFCASSTREGSTDTQYFGPGTRLTVL.

The V call is TRBV5-1, the J call TRBJ2-3; maybe TRBD2 (5 bases). The V end was cut by 5 bases, the J end by 0 bases, with 13 bases between. The CDR3 sequence is 15 residues long. Germline V gene data show CDR1 as SGHRS and CDR2 as YFSETQ. The CDR3 DNA reads TGCGCCAGCAGGAGGGATCTAGTCAGCACAGATACGCAGTATTTT. It translates to CASRRDLVSTDTQYF.

V usage is TRBV5-6 and J usage is TRBJ1-1; 7 positions match TRBD1. This CDR3 spans 14 amino acids. Trimming removed 2 bases from V and 4 bases from J; junction bases left unmatched: 5. Germline CDR1 SGHDT, CDR2 YYEEEE. The CDR3 DNA reads TGTGCCAGCAGCTTCCAGGGGGGACGCACTGAAGCTTTCTTT. It specifies CASSFQGGRTEAFF.

The CDR3 loop reads CASTAGQGPQPQHF. The CDR3 nucleotides read TGTGCCAGCACCGCCGGACAGGGCCCTCAGCCCCAGCATTTT. This chain joins TRBV2 and TRBJ1-5, with 8 bases aligning to TRBD1. CDR1 and CDR2 from the germline V gene are SNHLY and FYNNEI. V lost 7 bases and J lost 6; bases outside the gene matches: 8. The CDR3 has 14 residues. Full variable domain (rest looked up from reference TRBV2 and TRBJ1-5): EPEVTQTPSHQVTQMGQEVILRCVPISNHLYFYWYRQILGQKVEFLVSFYNNEISEKSEIFDDQFSVERPDGSNFTLKIRSTKLEDSAMYFCASTAGQGPQPQHFGDGTRLSIL.

The gene calls are TRBV6-6 and TRBJ2-7, with a possible D match to TRBD1 (6 bases). The CDR3 runs 15 residues. From germline, CDR1 is MNHNY and CDR2 SVGAGI (reference sequence). Trimming took off 6 bases at V and 3 bases at J, with 18 bases between the two ends. DNA of the CDR3: TGTGCCAGCAGGGGGGTGGGGACAATGCTCTACGAGCAGTACTTC. Residues: CASRGVGTMLYEQYF.

The J gene is TRBJ2-7, the V gene TRBV30; 7 positions match TRBD1. The CDR3 is made up of 14 amino acids. Trimming at V came to 1 base and at J to 1 base, leaving 4 bases not matched to a gene. Germline assignment: CDR1 GTSNPN and CDR2 SVGIG (reference sequence). The CDR3: CAWSDGTVSYEQYF. Written as DNA, the CDR3 is TGTGCCTGGAGTGATGGGACAGTGTCCTACGAGCAGTACTTC.

The V call is TRBV14, the J call TRBJ2-3; D not certain. Germline lookup yields CDR1 SGHDN and CDR2 FVKESK. V lost 4 bases and J 3 bases, leaving 5 bases between the germline ends. CDR3 length: 12 amino acids. As DNA, the CDR3 is TGTGCCAGCAGCCCCATTACAGATACGCAGTATTTT. Its translation is CASSPITDTQYF.

The chain uses TRBV6-5 and TRBJ2-5; maybe TRBD2 (7 bases). Germline CDR1 is MNHEY and CDR2 is SVGAGI. V was pared by 0 bases and J by 4 bases, with 15 bases between. The CDR3 sequence is 16 residues long. The CDR3 bases are TGTGCCAGCAGTTACTCCCCCCGGGGGGCGAGAGAGACCCAGTACTTC. Translation gives CASSYSPRGARETQYF.

Here the CDR3 DNA reads TGTGCCATCAGGGGGACAGGGATAACTCCGAACACCGGGGAGCTGTTTTTT. Amino acids: CAIRGTGITPNTGELFF. The chain links TRBV10-3 to TRBJ2-2, with 9 bases fitting TRBD1. This CDR3 contains 17 residues. V trimming: 6 bases; J trimming: 0 bases; junction bases outside the gene matches: 8. Germline CDR1 ENHRY, CDR2 SYGVKD.

This chain connects TRBV19 to TRBJ1-1, with D possibly TRBD1 on 6 matching bases. The CDR3 is made up of 13 amino acids. Deletions cut 6 bases from V and 6 bases from J, with 14 bases between. Germline CDR1 LNHDA, CDR2 SQIVND (reference sequence). This chain's CDR3 is CASRGGGFPEAFF. CDR3 bases: TGTGCCAGTAGAGGGGGAGGGTTTCCTGAAGCTTTCTTT.

The V gene is TRBV28, the J gene TRBJ1-5; unclear D gene. The CDR3 has 15 amino acids. Germline loops: CDR1 MDHEN, CDR2 SYDVKM. Trimming left V 1 base short and J 4 bases short, with 11 bases between. The chain's CDR3 is CASSLYPGFNQPQHF. CDR3 nucleotide sequence: TGTGCCAGCAGTTTATATCCAGGATTTAATCAGCCCCAGCATTTT. Together with reference TRBV28 and TRBJ1-5, the CDR3 gives the full variable domain: DVKVTQSSRYLVKRTGEKVFLECVQDMDHENMFWYRQDPGLGLRLIYFSYDVKMKEKGDIPEGYSVSREKKERFSLILESASTNQTSMYLCASSLYPGFNQPQHFGDGTRLSIL.

The rearrangement links TRBV6-1 to TRBJ1-5; TRBD1 is a possible D gene (6 bases). The CDR3 consists of 16 residues. From germline, CDR1 is MNHNS and CDR2 SASEGT. The V and J ends lost 1 base and 6 bases respectively, with 16 bases between them. CDR3 sequence: CASSEGTVLFGQPQHF. CDR3 DNA: TGTGCCAGCAGTGAAGGGACAGTCCTATTTGGTCAGCCCCAGCATTTT.

The chain joins TRBV30 to TRBJ2-7; D uncertain. From germline, CDR1 is GTSNPN and CDR2 SVGIG (reference sequence). This CDR3 spans 12 amino acids. The ends were cut back, 2 bases at V and 0 bases at J, with 5 bases in the middle. CDR3 nucleotide sequence: TGTGCCTGGAGTCTCAGCTCCTACGAGCAGTACTTC. Its protein is CAWSLSSYEQYF.

The CDR3 region is CASSEGSYEQYF. DNA for the CDR3: TGTGCCAGCAGTGAAGGCAGCTACGAGCAGTACTTC. V usage is TRBV6-1 and J usage is TRBJ2-7; D uncertain. The germline V and J ends were trimmed by 1 base and 3 bases, with 4 bases remaining between them. CDR1 and CDR2 from the germline V gene are MNHNS and SASEGT. The CDR3 consists of 12 residues.

This chain joins TRBV7-9 and TRBJ1-1; 7 nucleotides agree with TRBD1. After removal of 1 base from V and 5 bases from J, the junction contained 10 bases not matched to a gene. Germline V gene data show CDR1 as SEHNR and CDR2 as FQNEAQ (reference sequence). This CDR3 region has 16 residues. This CDR3 reads CASSLGVGGGRTEAFF. CDR3 coding DNA: TGTGCCAGCAGCTTAGGGGTAGGGGGCGGTAGGACTGAAGCTTTCTTT.

The chain recombines TRBV6-5 with TRBJ1-2; weak D call: TRBD1 (6 bases). CDR1 and CDR2 from the germline V gene are MNHEY and SVGAGI. The CDR3 totals 16 residues. Trimming removed 2 bases at V and 0 bases at J, with 13 bases between. Here the CDR3 reads CASSYNGGRTNYGYTF. As DNA, the CDR3 is TGTGCCAGCAGTTACAATGGGGGCAGGACTAACTATGGCTACACCTTC.

V gene TRBV11-1 combines with J gene TRBJ2-7, with D perhaps matching TRBD2 (5 bases). Trimming shortened V by 1 base and J by 0 bases, and 10 bases separated the two germline ends. Germline loops: CDR1 SGHAT, CDR2 FQDESV (reference sequence). This CDR3 has 15 residues. This CDR3 reads CASSLDTGVSYEQYF. The CDR3 nucleotides read TGTGCCAGCAGCTTAGACACCGGGGTCTCCTACGAGCAGTACTTC. Looking up the rest from reference TRBV11-1 and TRBJ2-7 gives the full variable domain: EAEVAQSPRYKITEKSQAVAFWCDPISGHATLYWYRQILGQGPELLVQFQDESVVDDSQLPKDRFSAERLKGVDSTLKIQPAELGDSAMYLCASSLDTGVSYEQYFGPGTRLTVT.

In this sample, this clone turned up once. This chain links TRBV5-8 with TRBJ1-1, with TRBD1 as a possible D gene (5 bases). The germline V and J ends were trimmed by 4 bases and 7 bases, with 14 bases remaining between them. CDR1 and CDR2 from the germline V gene are SGHTS and YDEGEE. The CDR3 is 13 amino acids. CDR3 amino acids: CASSPTGGGEAFF. CDR3 nucleotide sequence: TGTGCCAGCAGCCCGACCGGGGGAGGTGAAGCTTTCTTT.

The rearrangement joins TRBV28 to TRBJ2-7; 7 bases fit TRBD2. This CDR3 comprises 13 residues. Losses at the gene ends were 6 bases for V and 5 bases for J; bases not matched to a gene: 7. Germline V gives CDR1 MDHEN, CDR2 SYDVKM. The CDR3 nucleotides read TGTGCCAGCAGGCCAGCGGGATACGACGAGCAGTACTTC. The encoded protein is CASRPAGYDEQYF. Together with reference TRBV28 and TRBJ2-7, the CDR3 gives the full variable domain: DVKVTQSSRYLVKRTGEKVFLECVQDMDHENMFWYRQDPGLGLRLIYFSYDVKMKEKGDIPEGYSVSREKKERFSLILESASTNQTSMYLCASRPAGYDEQYFGPGTRLTVT.

The chain couples TRBV6-6 to TRBJ1-6; 8 bases agree with TRBD1. The length of the CDR3 is 14 residues. Germline V CDR1 and CDR2: MNHNY, SVGAGI (reference sequence). V lost 4 bases to trimming and J lost 10 bases; unmatched junction nucleotides: 6. DNA of the CDR3: TGTGCCAGCAGTTCGGGACAGGCCCCCTCACCCCTCCACTTT. This translates into CASSSGQAPSPLHF.

This clone was detected once. The rearrangement joins TRBV27 to TRBJ1-2; the match to TRBD1 covers 10 bases. With V trimmed by 5 bases and J by 7 bases, 10 bases remained unmatched. This CDR3 has 15 amino acids. Germline V gives CDR1 MNHEY, CDR2 SMNVEV (reference sequence). This CDR3 reads CASSPSGTGVFGYTF. The CDR3 nucleotides read TGTGCCAGCAGTCCGTCGGGGACAGGGGTTTTTGGCTACACCTTC.